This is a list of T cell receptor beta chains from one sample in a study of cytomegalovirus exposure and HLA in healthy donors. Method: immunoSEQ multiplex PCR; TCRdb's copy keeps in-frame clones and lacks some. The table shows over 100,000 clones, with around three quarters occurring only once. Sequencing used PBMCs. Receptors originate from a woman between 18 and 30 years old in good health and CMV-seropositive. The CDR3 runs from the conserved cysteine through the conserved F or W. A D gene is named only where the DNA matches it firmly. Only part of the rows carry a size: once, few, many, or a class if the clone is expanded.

CDR3aa: CASGDGTVLLNQPQHF
CDR3nt: TGTGCCAGCGGGGATGGGACAGTCCTTCTCAATCAGCCCCAGCATTTT
abundance: NA
d_gene: TRBD1
v_gene: TRBV28
j_gene: TRBJ1-5

CDR3aa: CAISETGGSEKLFF
CDR3nt: TGTGCCATCAGTGAGACAGGGGGTTCTGAAAAACTGTTTTTT
abundance: few
d_gene: TRBD1
v_gene: TRBV10-3
j_gene: TRBJ1-4

CDR3aa: CASSRLRETQYF
CDR3nt: TGTGCCAGCAGCCGACTACGAGAGACCCAGTACTTC
abundance: NA
d_gene: NA
v_gene: TRBV13
j_gene: TRBJ2-5

CDR3aa: CASSGQPYTEAFF
CDR3nt: TGTGCCAGCAGCGGACAGCCCTACACTGAAGCTTTCTTT
abundance: NA
d_gene: NA
v_gene: TRBV7-8
j_gene: TRBJ1-1

CDR3aa: CASSLTPSQGAIYNEQFF
CDR3nt: TGTGCCAGCAGCTTAACCCCCAGCCAGGGGGCAATCTACAATGAGCAGTTCTTC
abundance: NA
d_gene: TRBD1
v_gene: TRBV7-3
j_gene: TRBJ2-1

CDR3aa: CASSLEEADTEAFF
CDR3nt: TGTGCCAGCAGCTTGGAAGAGGCGGACACTGAAGCTTTCTTT
abundance: few
d_gene: NA
v_gene: TRBV5-4
j_gene: TRBJ1-1

CDR3aa: CASSAGLAGTYNEQFF
CDR3nt: TGCGCCAGCAGCGCGGGACTAGCGGGAACCTACAATGAGCAGTTCTTC
abundance: NA
d_gene: TRBD2
v_gene: TRBV5-1
j_gene: TRBJ2-1

CDR3aa: CAISEDRTSGYNEQFF
CDR3nt: TGTGCCATCAGTGAAGATCGGACTAGCGGATACAATGAGCAGTTCTTC
abundance: NA
d_gene: TRBD2
v_gene: TRBV10-3
j_gene: TRBJ2-1

CDR3aa: CASSLGLVGNEQFF
CDR3nt: TGTGCCAGCAGCTTAGGACTAGTAGGCAATGAGCAGTTCTTC
abundance: once
d_gene: TRBD2
v_gene: TRBV7-3
j_gene: TRBJ2-1

CDR3aa: CSVGTSGSYEQYF
CDR3nt: TGCAGCGTCGGGACTAGCGGGTCCTACGAGCAGTACTTC
abundance: few
d_gene: TRBD2
v_gene: TRBV29-1
j_gene: TRBJ2-7

CDR3aa: CATSRDSSEFGYTF
CDR3nt: TGTGCCACCAGCAGAGACTCTAGTGAGTTTGGCTACACCTTC
abundance: NA
d_gene: NA
v_gene: TRBV15
j_gene: TRBJ1-2

CDR3aa: CASSLVAGWTGELFF
CDR3nt: TGCGCCAGCAGCTTGGTTGCAGGGTGGACCGGGGAGCTGTTTTTT
abundance: NA
d_gene: NA
v_gene: TRBV5-1
j_gene: TRBJ2-2

CDR3aa: CASSLYRTHEQYF
CDR3nt: TGTGCCAGCAGTTTATATAGGACACACGAGCAGTACTTC
abundance: NA
d_gene: NA
v_gene: TRBV28
j_gene: TRBJ2-7

CDR3aa: CASSVGGSYNEQFF
CDR3nt: TGTGCCAGCAGCGTTGGCGGCTCCTACAATGAGCAGTTCTTC
abundance: NA
d_gene: NA
v_gene: TRBV9
j_gene: TRBJ2-1

CDR3aa: CASSRYNEQFF
CDR3nt: TGTGCCAGCAGCCGGTACAATGAGCAGTTCTTC
abundance: once
d_gene: NA
v_gene: TRBV11-2
j_gene: TRBJ2-1

CDR3aa: CASSSPLGSGVSYEQYF
CDR3nt: TGTGCCAGCAGTTCTCCCCTAGGTTCGGGGGTTTCCTACGAGCAGTACTTC
abundance: NA
d_gene: NA
v_gene: TRBV28
j_gene: TRBJ2-7

CDR3aa: CATSSGRSNEQFF
CDR3nt: TGCGCCACCTCGAGCGGGAGAAGCAATGAGCAGTTCTTC
abundance: few
d_gene: TRBD2
v_gene: TRBV10-2
j_gene: TRBJ2-1

CDR3aa: CAWSVSSGTREQYF
CDR3nt: TGTGCCTGGAGTGTATCTAGCGGGACTCGCGAGCAGTACTTC
abundance: once
d_gene: TRBD2
v_gene: TRBV30
j_gene: TRBJ2-7

CDR3aa: CASRRSPRGSPYEQYF
CDR3nt: TGTGCCAGTAGGCGATCCCCCCGAGGAAGTCCCTACGAGCAGTACTTC
abundance: NA
d_gene: NA
v_gene: TRBV19
j_gene: TRBJ2-7

CDR3aa: CASSYSPAGEQETQYF
CDR3nt: TGTGCCAGCAGTTACTCGCCAGCGGGGGAACAAGAGACCCAGTACTTC
abundance: NA
d_gene: TRBD2
v_gene: TRBV6-5
j_gene: TRBJ2-5